This T cell receptor beta chain was obtained from a study of control samples from healthy donors and cancer patients. Here immunoSEQ multiplex PCR was the method, and the copy in TCRdb shows in-frame clones only, minus some. In the table there are fewer than 85,000 clones, around 92% of which are singletons. Germline CDR1 and CDR2: SNHLY and FYNNEI. The length of the CDR3 is 13 residues. The V and J ends lost 8 bases and 8 bases respectively, with 16 bases between them. This sequence originates from a man younger than 45 in good health. Sequenced sample: blood. The chain couples TRBV2 to TRBJ2-1; a possible D gene is TRBD2 (5 bases). This chain's CDR3 is CASSMRVSDEQFF. The CDR3 DNA reads as TGTGCCAGCTCGATGAGGGTGTCCGATGAGCAGTTCTTC.